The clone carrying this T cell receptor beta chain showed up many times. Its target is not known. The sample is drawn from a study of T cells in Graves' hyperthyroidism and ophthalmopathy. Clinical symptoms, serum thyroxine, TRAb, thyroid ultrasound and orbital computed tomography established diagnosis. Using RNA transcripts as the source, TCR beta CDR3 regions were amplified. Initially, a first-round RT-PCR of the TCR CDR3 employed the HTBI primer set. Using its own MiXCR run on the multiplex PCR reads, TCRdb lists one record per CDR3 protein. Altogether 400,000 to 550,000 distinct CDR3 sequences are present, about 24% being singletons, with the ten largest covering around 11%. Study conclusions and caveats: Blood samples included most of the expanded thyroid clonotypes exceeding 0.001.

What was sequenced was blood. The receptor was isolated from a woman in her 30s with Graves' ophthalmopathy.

CDR3 in amino acids: CASSFDVNTEAFF. CDR3 coding DNA: TGTGCCAGCAGTTTCGACGTGAACACTGAAGCTTTCTTT. The V gene is TRBV6-2 or TRBV6-3, the J gene TRBJ1-1; D remains unclear. Trimming pared 4 bases from V and 0 bases from J, leaving 6 bases between. CDR3 size: 13 residues. Germline values: CDR1 MNHEY, CDR2 SVGEGT.